Detailed here is one T cell receptor beta chain. TCRdb's table, derived via immunoSEQ multiplex PCR, lists solely in-frame clones and lacks some. The sample has roughly 35,000 clones, roughly 90% seen once. This entry belongs to a study of PD-1 blockade in classical Hodgkin lymphoma. Time point in this sample: cycle 4 day 1 (C4D1), after 5 to 7 weeks of nivolumab. Every patient relapsed after autologous stem cell transplantation, and brentuximab vedotin exposure varied. Purified CD4+ T cells were obtained from thawed PBMCs through magnetic negative selection. The V and J ends lost 5 bases and 2 bases respectively, with 22 bases between them. The CDR3 has 18 amino acids. Per germline, CDR1 SGHVS and CDR2 FQNEAQ.

The TCR originated in a human donor with classical Hodgkin lymphoma. The sample here was CD4+ T cells from blood, taken before the fourth cycle of nivolumab. The rearrangement uses TRBV7-8 and TRBJ2-1, with D perhaps being TRBD1 or TRBD2 (5 bases each). The chain's CDR3 is CASSPRGVALATYNEQFF. The CDR3 DNA follows: TGTGCCAGCAGCCCCCGAGGGGTAGCGCTAGCTACCTACAATGAGCAGTTCTTC.